This record covers a single T cell receptor (beta chain). This sample is drawn from a study of T cells and Merkel cell carcinoma outcomes. This CDR3 is built from 14 residues. Germline trimming cut 3 bases from V and 6 bases from J; bases unmatched to any gene: 6. Germline loops: CDR1 MGHRA, CDR2 YSYEKL. Data came from immunoSEQ multiplex PCR; TCRdb stores just in-frame clones and leaves some out. The sample carries roughly 300 clones, roughly 98% recorded once. This clonotype was obtained from a human donor with Merkel cell carcinoma. Sequencing used tumor tissue from Merkel cell carcinoma. The chain is built from TRBV4-1 and TRBJ1-2, with 8 bases aligning to TRBD1. CDR3 loop: CASSQPPGGDGYTF. For the CDR3, the DNA is TGCGCCAGCAGCCAGCCTCCAGGGGGCGATGGCTACACCTTC.